This TCR beta chain derives from a study of neoadjuvant anti-PD-1 for oral cavity cancer. CDR3 length: 11 amino acids. Time point indicated: after neoadjuvant nivolumab, at surgical resection. Here immunoSEQ multiplex PCR was the method, and the copy in TCRdb shows in-frame clones only, minus some. The sample has tens of thousands of clones, roughly two fifths seen once. The chain recombines TRBV1 with TRBJ1-5; TRBD1, the table's D call, lacks a check against the DNA. TRBV1 is shown as a pseudogene. This receptor was obtained from a person aged 35-80 years with oral cavity squamous cell carcinoma. Sequences were derived from tumor tissue, sampled after nivolumab (anti-PD-1) treatment. CDR3 sequence (DNA): TGCACCAGGACAGACAATCAGCCCCAGCATTTT. Translating gives CTRTDNQPQHF.